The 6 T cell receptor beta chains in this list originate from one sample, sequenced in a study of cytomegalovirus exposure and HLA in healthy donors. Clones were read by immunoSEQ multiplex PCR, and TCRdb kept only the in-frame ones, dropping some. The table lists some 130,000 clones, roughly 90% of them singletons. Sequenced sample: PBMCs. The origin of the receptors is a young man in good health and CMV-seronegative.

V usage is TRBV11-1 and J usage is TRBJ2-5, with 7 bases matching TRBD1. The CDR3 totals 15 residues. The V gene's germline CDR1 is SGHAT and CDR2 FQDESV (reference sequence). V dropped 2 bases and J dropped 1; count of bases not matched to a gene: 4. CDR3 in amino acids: CASSLIRGIQETQYF. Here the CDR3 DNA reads TGTGCCAGCAGCTTAATCAGGGGGATCCAAGAGACCCAGTACTTC.

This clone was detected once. This CDR3 reads CASSLGTGTYGYTF. In nucleotides, the CDR3 is TGCGCCAGCAGCTTGGGGACAGGGACTTATGGCTACACCTTC. The chain joins TRBV5-1 to TRBJ1-2, with TRBD1 identical over 8 bases. The V gene end was trimmed by 0 bases and the J gene end by 5 bases; junction bases not matched to a gene: 3. The CDR3 is 14 residues long. CDR1 and CDR2 from the germline V gene are SGHRS and YFSETQ. The variable domain in full, completed from reference TRBV5-1 and TRBJ1-2, reads KAGVTQTPRYLIKTRGQQVTLSCSPISGHRSVSWYQQTPGQGLQFLFEYFSETQRNKGNFPGRFSGRQFSNSRSEMNVSTLELGDSALYLCASSLGTGTYGYTFGSGTRLTVV.

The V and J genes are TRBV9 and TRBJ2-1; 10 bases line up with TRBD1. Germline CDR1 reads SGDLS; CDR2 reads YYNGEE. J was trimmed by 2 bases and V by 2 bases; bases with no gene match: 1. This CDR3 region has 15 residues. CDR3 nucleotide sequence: TGTGCCAGCAGCGTGGGGACAGGGGCCTACAATGAGCAGTTCTTC. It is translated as CASSVGTGAYNEQFF.

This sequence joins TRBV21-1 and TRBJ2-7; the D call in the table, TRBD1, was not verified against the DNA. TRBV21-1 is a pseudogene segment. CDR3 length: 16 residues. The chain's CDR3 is CASCPYNPGTPAEQYF. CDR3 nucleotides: TGTGCCAGCTGCCCCTATAACCCCGGGACACCGGCCGAGCAGTACTTC.

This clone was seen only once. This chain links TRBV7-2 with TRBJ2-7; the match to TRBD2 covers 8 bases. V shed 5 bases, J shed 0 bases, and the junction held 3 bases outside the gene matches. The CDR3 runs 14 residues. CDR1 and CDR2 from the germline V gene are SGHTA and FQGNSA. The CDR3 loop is CASSKGLVSYEQYF. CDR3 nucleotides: TGTGCCAGCAGCAAGGGACTAGTCTCCTACGAGCAGTACTTC.

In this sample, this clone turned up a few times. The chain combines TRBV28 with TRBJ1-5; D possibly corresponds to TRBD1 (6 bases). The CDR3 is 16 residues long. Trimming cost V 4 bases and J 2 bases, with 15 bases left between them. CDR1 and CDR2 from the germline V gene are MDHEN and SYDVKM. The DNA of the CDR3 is TGTGCCAGCAGTTCACCAACAGGGATCGGCAATCAGCCCCAGCATTTT. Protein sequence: CASSSPTGIGNQPQHF.